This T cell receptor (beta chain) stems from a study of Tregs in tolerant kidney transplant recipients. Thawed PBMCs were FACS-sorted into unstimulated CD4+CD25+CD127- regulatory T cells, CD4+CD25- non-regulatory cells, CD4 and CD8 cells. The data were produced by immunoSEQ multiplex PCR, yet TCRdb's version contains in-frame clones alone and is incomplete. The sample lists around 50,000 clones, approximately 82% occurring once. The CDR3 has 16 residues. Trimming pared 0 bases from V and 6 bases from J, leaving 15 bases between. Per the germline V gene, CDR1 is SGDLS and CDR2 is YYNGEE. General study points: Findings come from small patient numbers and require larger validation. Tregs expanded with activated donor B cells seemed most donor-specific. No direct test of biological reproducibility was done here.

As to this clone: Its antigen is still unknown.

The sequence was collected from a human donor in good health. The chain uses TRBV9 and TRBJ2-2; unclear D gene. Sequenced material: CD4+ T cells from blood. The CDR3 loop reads CASSVESQSLAGELFF. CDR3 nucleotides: TGTGCCAGCAGCGTAGAATCCCAGAGTCTAGCCGGGGAGCTGTTTTTT.